The rows below give T cell receptor beta chains drawn from one sample of a study of blood T cell repertoires in COVID-19. Some clones are missing from TCRdb's copy, which holds only in-frame ones; the method was immunoSEQ multiplex PCR. The sample comprises approximately 50,000 clones, roughly 87% of which are singletons, and roughly 10% rests with the top ten. Sequenced sample: peripheral blood. The receptor set was obtained from a human donor in a cohort sampled during active COVID-19. The CDR3 runs from the conserved cysteine through the conserved F or W. Clone size is not always given. Where it is, it says once, few, many or a class for expanded clones.

size | J | V | CDR3
. | TRBJ2-1 | TRBV14 | CASTASGGGGEQFF
. | TRBJ1-5 | TRBV5-8 | CASTHGGFEPQHF
. | TRBJ2-3 | TRBV2 | CASRSADTQYF
. | TRBJ2-1 | TRBV2 | CASSGRGGEQFF
. | TRBJ2-7 | TRBV5-1 | CASSFPQTGGEQYF
. | TRBJ1-5 | TRBV6-5 | CASRNRGLDQPQHF
. | TRBJ2-5 | TRBV7-2 | CASSPTATGRLVGTQYF
. | TRBJ2-1 | TRBV13 | CASSPGLAGNNEQFF
. | TRBJ2-5 | TRBV29-1 | CSVATGGEGLAAQYF
. | TRBJ1-2 | TRBV5-4 | CASSLTTEQGYTF
. | TRBJ2-7 | TRBV5-4 | CASSPGASGRVEQYF
. | TRBJ2-3 | TRBV11-1 | CASSLGGVRSQYF
. | TRBJ2-1 | TRBV29-1 | CSVAGLALENEQFF
. | TRBJ2-5 | TRBV10-1 | CASSEQPSGWGQETQYF
once | TRBJ2-1 | TRBV24-1 | CATRGTGGRNEQFF
. | TRBJ2-7 | TRBV28 | CASREREYEQYF
. | TRBJ1-1 | TRBV14 | CASSTGTGEMNTEAFF
. | TRBJ2-5 | TRBV28 | CASSLTGGQETQYF
. | TRBJ2-7 | TRBV28 | CASSSGPSTGQYF